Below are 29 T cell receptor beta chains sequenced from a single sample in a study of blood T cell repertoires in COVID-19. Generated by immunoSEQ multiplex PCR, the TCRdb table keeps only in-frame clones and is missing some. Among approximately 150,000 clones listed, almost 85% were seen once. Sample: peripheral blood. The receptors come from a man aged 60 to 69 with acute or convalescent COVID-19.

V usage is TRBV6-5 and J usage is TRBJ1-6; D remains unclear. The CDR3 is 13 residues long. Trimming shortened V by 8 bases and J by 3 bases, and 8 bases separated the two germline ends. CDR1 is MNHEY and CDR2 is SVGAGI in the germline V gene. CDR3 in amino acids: CASGQVYNSPLHF. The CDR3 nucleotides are TGTGCCAGCGGGCAGGTCTATAATTCACCCCTCCACTTT.

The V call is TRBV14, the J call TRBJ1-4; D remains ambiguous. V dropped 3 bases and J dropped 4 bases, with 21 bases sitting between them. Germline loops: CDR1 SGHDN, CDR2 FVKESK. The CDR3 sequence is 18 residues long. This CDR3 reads CASSHGGSSWPINEKLFF. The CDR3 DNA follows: TGTGCCAGCAGCCATGGTGGCTCTAGCTGGCCGATTAATGAAAAACTGTTTTTT.

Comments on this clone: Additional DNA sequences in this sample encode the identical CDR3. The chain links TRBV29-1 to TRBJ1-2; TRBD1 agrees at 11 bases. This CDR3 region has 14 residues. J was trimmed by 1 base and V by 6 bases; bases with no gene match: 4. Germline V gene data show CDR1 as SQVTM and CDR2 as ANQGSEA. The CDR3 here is CSVTGTGGNYGYTF. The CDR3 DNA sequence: TGCAGCGTGACAGGGACAGGGGGTAACTATGGCTACACCTTC.

Here the CDR3 DNA reads TGTGCCAGCAGGCGGAACCGGGAATGGACCTACGAGCAGTACTTC. Translated, it gives CASRRNREWTYEQYF. The chain is built from TRBV11-2 and TRBJ2-7; D may be TRBD2 (5 bases). The CDR3 loop spans 15 amino acids. The germline gives CDR1 SGHAT, CDR2 FQNNGV. The V end lost 6 bases, the J end lost 2 bases, and 17 bases lay between the germline ends.

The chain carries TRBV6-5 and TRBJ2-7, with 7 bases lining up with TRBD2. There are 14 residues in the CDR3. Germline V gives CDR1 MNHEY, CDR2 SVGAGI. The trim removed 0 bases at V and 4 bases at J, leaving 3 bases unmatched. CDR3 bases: TGTGCCAGCAGTTACTCGGCGGGAGCGTACGAGCAGTACTTC. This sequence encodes CASSYSAGAYEQYF.

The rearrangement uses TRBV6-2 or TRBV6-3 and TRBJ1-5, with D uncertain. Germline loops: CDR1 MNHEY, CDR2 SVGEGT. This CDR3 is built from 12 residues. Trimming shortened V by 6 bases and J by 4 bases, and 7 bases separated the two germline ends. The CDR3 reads CASSTVNQPQHF. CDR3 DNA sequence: TGTGCCAGCAGCACAGTTAATCAGCCCCAGCATTTT.

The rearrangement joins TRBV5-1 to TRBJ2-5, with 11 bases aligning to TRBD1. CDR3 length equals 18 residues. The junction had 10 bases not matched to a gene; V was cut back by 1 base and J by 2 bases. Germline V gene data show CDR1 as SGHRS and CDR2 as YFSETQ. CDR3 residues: CASSLFGSGTGGQETQYF. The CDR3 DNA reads TGCGCCAGCAGCTTGTTTGGGTCTGGGACAGGGGGTCAAGAGACCCAGTACTTC. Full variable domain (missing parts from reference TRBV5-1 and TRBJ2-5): KAGVTQTPRYLIKTRGQQVTLSCSPISGHRSVSWYQQTPGQGLQFLFEYFSETQRNKGNFPGRFSGRQFSNSRSEMNVSTLELGDSALYLCASSLFGSGTGGQETQYFGPGTRLLVL.

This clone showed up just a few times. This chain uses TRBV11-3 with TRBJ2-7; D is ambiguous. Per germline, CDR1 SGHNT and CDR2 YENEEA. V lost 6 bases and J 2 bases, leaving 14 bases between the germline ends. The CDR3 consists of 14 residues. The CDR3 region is CASSLPLSPYEQYF. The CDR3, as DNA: TGTGCCAGCAGTCTTCCCCTAAGTCCCTACGAGCAGTACTTC. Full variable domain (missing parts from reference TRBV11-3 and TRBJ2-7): EAGVVQSPRYKIIEKKQPVAFWCNPISGHNTLYWYLQNLGQGPELLIRYENEEAVDDSQLPKDRFSAERLKGVDSTLKIQPAELGDSAVYLCASSLPLSPYEQYFGPGTRLTVT.

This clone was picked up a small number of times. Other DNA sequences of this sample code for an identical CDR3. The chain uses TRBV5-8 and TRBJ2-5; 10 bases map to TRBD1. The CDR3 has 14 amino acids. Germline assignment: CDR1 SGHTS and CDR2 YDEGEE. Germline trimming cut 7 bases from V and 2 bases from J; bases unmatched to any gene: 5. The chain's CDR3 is CASSPGQGQETQYF. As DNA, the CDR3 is TGTGCCAGCTCCCCGGGACAGGGGCAAGAGACCCAGTACTTC.

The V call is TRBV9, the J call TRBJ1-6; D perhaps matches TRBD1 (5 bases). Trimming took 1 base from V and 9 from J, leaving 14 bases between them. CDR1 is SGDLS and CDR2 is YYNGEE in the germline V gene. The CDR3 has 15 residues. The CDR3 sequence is CASSVFGGLGSPLHF. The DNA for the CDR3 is TGTGCCAGCAGCGTATTCGGGGGACTCGGTTCACCCCTCCACTTT.

The CDR3 region is CASSYQGGNSPLHF. In DNA form, the CDR3 reads TGTGCCAGCAGCTATCAGGGGGGAAATTCACCCCTCCACTTT. The chain recombines TRBV7-3 with TRBJ1-6, with 7 bases identical to TRBD1. This CDR3 spans 14 amino acids. The V gene's germline CDR1 is SGHTA and CDR2 FQGTGA. Germline trimming cut 4 bases from V and 7 bases from J; bases unmatched to any gene: 4.

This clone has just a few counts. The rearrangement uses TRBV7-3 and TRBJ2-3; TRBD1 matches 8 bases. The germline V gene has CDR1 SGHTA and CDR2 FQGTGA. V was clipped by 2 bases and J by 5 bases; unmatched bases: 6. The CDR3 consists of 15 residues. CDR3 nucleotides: TGTGCCAGCAGCTTAGCAGGGGGCGCGATAGATACGCAGTATTTT. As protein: CASSLAGGAIDTQYF. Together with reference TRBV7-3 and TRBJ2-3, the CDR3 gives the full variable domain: GAGVSQTPSNKVTEKGKYVELRCDPISGHTALYWYRQSLGQGPEFLIYFQGTGAADDSGLPNDRFFAVRPEGSVSTLKIQRTERGDSAVYLCASSLAGGAIDTQYFGPGTRLTVL.

The CDR3 protein is CASSIQGGETQYF. The CDR3 nucleotides are TGTGCCAGTAGTATCCAGGGAGGGGAGACCCAGTACTTC. The chain has TRBV19 and TRBJ2-5; 7 positions agree with TRBD2. CDR3 length: 13 residues. The V segment lost 3 bases and the J segment 5 bases; nucleotides outside the gene matches: 3. Germline CDR1 is LNHDA and CDR2 is SQIVND (reference sequence).

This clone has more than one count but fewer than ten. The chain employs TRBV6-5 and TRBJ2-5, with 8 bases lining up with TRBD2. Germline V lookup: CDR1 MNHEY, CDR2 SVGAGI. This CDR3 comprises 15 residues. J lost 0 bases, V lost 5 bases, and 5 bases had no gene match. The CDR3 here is CASSPLRGDQETQYF. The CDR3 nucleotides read TGTGCCAGCAGTCCCCTGCGGGGGGACCAAGAGACCCAGTACTTC.

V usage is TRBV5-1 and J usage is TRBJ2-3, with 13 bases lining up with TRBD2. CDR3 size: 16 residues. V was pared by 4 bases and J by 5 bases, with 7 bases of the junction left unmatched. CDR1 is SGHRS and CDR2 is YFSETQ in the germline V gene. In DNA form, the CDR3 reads TGCGCCAGCAGCAAGGAGGGACTAGCGGGAATAGATACGCAGTATTTT. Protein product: CASSKEGLAGIDTQYF.

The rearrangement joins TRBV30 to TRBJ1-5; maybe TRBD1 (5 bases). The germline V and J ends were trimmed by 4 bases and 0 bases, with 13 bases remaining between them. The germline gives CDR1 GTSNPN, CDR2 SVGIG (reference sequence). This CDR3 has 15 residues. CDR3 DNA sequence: TGTGCCTGGACCGCTTCTGGGGCTAGCAATCAGCCCCAGCATTTT. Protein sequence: CAWTASGASNQPQHF.

The CDR3 is CSARDWRVLHF. The CDR3 bases are TGCAGTGCTAGAGATTGGAGGGTTCTGCATTTT. J is TRBJ1-5 and V is TRBV20-1; D is unresolved. This CDR3 comprises 11 residues. V gave up 0 bases and J gave up 15 bases, with 12 bases separating them. Germline CDR1 reads DFQATT; CDR2 reads SNEGSKA (reference sequence).

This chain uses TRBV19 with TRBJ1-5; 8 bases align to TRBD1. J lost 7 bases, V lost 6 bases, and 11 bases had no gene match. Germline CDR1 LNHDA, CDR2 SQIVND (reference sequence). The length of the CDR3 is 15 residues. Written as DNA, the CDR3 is TGTGCCAGTAGGGAAGAACAGGGGGTAAGCCAGCCCCAGCATTTT. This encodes CASREEQGVSQPQHF.

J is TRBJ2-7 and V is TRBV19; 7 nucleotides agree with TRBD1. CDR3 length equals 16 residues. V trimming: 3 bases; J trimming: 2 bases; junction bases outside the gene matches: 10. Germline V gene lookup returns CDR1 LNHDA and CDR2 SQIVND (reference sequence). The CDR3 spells CASSIAAQGFTYEQYF. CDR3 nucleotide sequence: TGTGCCAGTAGTATCGCGGCACAGGGGTTTACCTACGAGCAGTACTTC. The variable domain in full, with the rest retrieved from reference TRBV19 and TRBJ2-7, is DGGITQSPKYLFRKEGQNVTLSCEQNLNHDAMYWYRQDPGQGLRLIYYSQIVNDFQKGDIAEGYSVSREKKESFPLTVTSAQKNPTAFYLCASSIAAQGFTYEQYFGPGTRLTVT.

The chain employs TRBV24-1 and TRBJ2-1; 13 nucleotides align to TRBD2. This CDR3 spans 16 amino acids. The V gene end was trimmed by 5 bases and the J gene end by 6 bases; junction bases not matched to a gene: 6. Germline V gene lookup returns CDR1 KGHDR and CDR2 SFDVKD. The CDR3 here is CATSGTSGSVGNEQFF. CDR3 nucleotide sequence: TGTGCCACCAGTGGGACTAGCGGGAGTGTAGGCAATGAGCAGTTCTTC.

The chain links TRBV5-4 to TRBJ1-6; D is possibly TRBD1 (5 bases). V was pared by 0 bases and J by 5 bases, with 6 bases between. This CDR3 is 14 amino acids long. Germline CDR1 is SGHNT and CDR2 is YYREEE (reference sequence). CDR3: CASSLVGDNSPLHF. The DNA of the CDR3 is TGTGCCAGCAGCTTGGTAGGGGATAATTCACCCCTCCACTTT. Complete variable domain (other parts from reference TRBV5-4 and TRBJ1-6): ETGVTQSPTHLIKTRGQQVTLRCSSQSGHNTVSWYQQALGQGPQFIFQYYREEENGRGNFPPRFSGLQFPNYSSELNVNALELDDSALYLCASSLVGDNSPLHFGNGTRLTVT.

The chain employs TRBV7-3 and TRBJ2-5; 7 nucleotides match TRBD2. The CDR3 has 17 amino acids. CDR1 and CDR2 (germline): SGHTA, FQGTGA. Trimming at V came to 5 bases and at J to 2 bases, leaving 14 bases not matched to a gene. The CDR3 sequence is CASSPGLRPGRQETQYF. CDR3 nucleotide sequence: TGTGCCAGCAGCCCGGGACTTCGACCCGGGAGGCAAGAGACCCAGTACTTC.

In DNA form, the CDR3 reads TGTGCCAGCAGTCGACAGGGAGATAGGAATCAGCCCCAGCATTTT. This translates into CASSRQGDRNQPQHF. This chain connects TRBV27 to TRBJ1-5; 7 positions agree with TRBD1. Germline lookup yields CDR1 MNHEY and CDR2 SMNVEV (reference sequence). V lost 5 bases, J lost 4 bases, and 8 bases stayed unmatched. The CDR3 runs to 15 residues.

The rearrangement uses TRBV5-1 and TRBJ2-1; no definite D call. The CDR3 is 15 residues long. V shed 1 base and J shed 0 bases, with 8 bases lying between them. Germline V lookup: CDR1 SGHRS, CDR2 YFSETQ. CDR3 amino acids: CASSLIPGSYNEQFF. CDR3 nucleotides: TGCGCCAGCAGCTTGATTCCGGGCTCCTACAATGAGCAGTTCTTC.

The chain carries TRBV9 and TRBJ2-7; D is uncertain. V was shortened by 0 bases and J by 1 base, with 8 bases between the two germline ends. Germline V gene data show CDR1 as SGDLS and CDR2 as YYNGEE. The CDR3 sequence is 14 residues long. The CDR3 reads CASSVGVESYEQYF. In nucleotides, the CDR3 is TGTGCCAGCAGCGTAGGCGTCGAATCCTACGAGCAGTACTTC.

This CDR3 reads CATSRGAQETQYF. DNA of the CDR3: TGTGCCACCAGCAGAGGGGCCCAAGAGACCCAGTACTTC. The gene calls are TRBV15 and TRBJ2-5; D gene ambiguous. There are 13 residues in the CDR3. In germline, CDR1 is LNHNV, CDR2 YYDKDF (reference sequence). V lost 1 base, J lost 1 base, and 4 bases lay in between. Together with reference TRBV15 and TRBJ2-5, the CDR3 gives the full variable domain: DAMVIQNPRYQVTQFGKPVTLSCSQTLNHNVMYWYQQKSSQAPKLLFHYYDKDFNNEADTPDNFQSRRPNTSFCFLDIRSPGLGDTAMYLCATSRGAQETQYFGPGTRLLVL.

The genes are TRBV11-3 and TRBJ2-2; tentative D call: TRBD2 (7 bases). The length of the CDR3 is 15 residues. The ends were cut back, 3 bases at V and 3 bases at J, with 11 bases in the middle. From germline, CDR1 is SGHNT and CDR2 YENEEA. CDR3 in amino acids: CASSFRGADTGELFF. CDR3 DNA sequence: TGTGCCAGCAGCTTCCGGGGGGCGGACACCGGGGAGCTGTTTTTT.

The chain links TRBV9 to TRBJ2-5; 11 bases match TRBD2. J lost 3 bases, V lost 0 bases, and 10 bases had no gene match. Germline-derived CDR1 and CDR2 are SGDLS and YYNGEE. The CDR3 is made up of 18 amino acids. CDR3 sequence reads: CASSVASYVTSGEETQYF. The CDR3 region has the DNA TGTGCCAGCAGCGTAGCTTCCTATGTGACTAGCGGGGAAGAGACCCAGTACTTC.

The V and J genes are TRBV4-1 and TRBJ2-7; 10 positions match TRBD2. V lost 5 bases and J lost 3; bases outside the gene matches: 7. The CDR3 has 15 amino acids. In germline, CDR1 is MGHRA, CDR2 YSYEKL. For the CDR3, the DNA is TGCGCCAGCAGCTCGCAACTAGCGGGGCACTACGAGCAGTACTTC. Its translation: CASSSQLAGHYEQYF.